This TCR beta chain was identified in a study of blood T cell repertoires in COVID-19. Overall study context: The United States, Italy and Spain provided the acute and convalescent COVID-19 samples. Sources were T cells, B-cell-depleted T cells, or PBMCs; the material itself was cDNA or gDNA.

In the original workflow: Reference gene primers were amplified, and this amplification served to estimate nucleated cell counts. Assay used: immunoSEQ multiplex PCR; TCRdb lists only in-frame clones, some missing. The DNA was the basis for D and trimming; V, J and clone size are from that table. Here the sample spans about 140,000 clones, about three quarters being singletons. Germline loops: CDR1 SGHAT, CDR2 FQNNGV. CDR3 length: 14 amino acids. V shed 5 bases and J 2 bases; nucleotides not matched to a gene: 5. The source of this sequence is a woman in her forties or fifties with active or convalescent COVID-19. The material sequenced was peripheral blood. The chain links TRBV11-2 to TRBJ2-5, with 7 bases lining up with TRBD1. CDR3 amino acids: CASSPQTGQETQYF. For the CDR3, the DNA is TGTGCCAGCAGCCCGCAGACAGGGCAAGAGACCCAGTACTTC.